This T cell receptor (beta chain) was sequenced in a study of cytomegalovirus exposure and HLA in healthy donors. Study-level results: Earlier analysis yielded a pattern in which most TCR beta V segments were productive about 90% or about 30% of the time. TCR sequences were mostly rare, though some public TCRs occurred in many donors. In a later analysis, a missense DCLRE1C variant was linked to TCR beta V- and J-gene trimming.

Primers for the PCR totalled 60 Vbeta and 13 Jbeta. Clones were read by immunoSEQ multiplex PCR, and TCRdb kept only the in-frame ones, dropping some. The sample has 85,000 to 130,000 clones, about 77% seen once; the top ten hold 4% to 5.5%. This CDR3 has 13 residues. Deletions cut 1 base from V and 6 bases from J, with 8 bases between. Germline V gene lookup returns CDR1 SNHLY and CDR2 FYNNEI. A remark on this clone: No antigen is known for it.

The specimen was PBMCs. The chain links TRBV2 to TRBJ2-3, with no clear D. The receptor's source is a woman aged 18-30 years in good health and CMV-seropositive. CDR3 residues: CASSEESLDTQYF. Here the CDR3 DNA reads TGTGCCAGCAGTGAAGAGAGCTTGGATACGCAGTATTTT.